This is a list of T cell receptor beta chains from one sample in a study of T cell responses to AZD1222 COVID-19 vaccine. The table came from immunoSEQ multiplex PCR; TCRdb's copy has only in-frame clones and leaves some out. The repertoire consists of under 95,000 clones, with roughly 87% occurring once and the leading ten covering around 2.2%. Source: peripheral blood, taken on day 0 of AZD1222 vaccination. These receptors all come from an adult in good health. Both conserved end residues are part of each CDR3. The order of the fields is D gene, clone size, J gene, V gene, CDR3 DNA, CDR3 protein. D genes are given only for firm matches. Size is omitted from some rows. Given values are once, few, many or a class for expanded clones.

>TRBD2|few|TRBJ2-4|TRBV30
TGTGCCTGGAGTGTAGGGAGGGTAGCCAAAAACATTCAGTACTTC
CAWSVGRVAKNIQYF
>.|.|TRBJ2-1|TRBV5-1
TGCGCCAGCAGCTTGGACGCCGTTAGCTCCTACAATGAGCAGTTCTTC
CASSLDAVSSYNEQFF
>.|.|TRBJ2-5|TRBV7-9
TGTGCCAGCAACCTATTGGGGGTTGGAGAGACCCAGTACTTC
CASNLLGVGETQYF
>.|.|TRBJ2-2|TRBV2
TGTGCCAGCCGGGGCTCGGAGGTCACCGGGGAGCTGTTTTTT
CASRGSEVTGELFF
>.|.|TRBJ2-2|TRBV11-2
TGTGCCAGCAGCTTAGTCCTGGGGTCGTCGAACACCGGGGAGCTGTTTTTT
CASSLVLGSSNTGELFF
>.|.|TRBJ1-2|TRBV6-5
TGTGCCAGCAGAAGGGACGGGAACCCGACTGGGGGCTACACCTTC
CASRRDGNPTGGYTF
>.|few|TRBJ2-7|TRBV4-3
TGCGCCAGCAGCGAGGGCCTTCAACCCCCCTACGAGCAGTACTTC
CASSEGLQPPYEQYF
>.|once|TRBJ2-7|TRBV5-1
TGCGCCAGCAGCCTGGGGGACGGTTACTACGAGCAGTACTTC
CASSLGDGYYEQYF
>TRBD1|.|TRBJ2-6|TRBV3-1/TRBV3-2
TGTGCCAGCACATCGGGGACAGGGTTCTCTGGGGCCAACGTCCTGACTTTC
CASTSGTGFSGANVLTF
>.|.|TRBJ1-4|TRBV12-1
.
CASSFAGGNEKLFF
>.|once|TRBJ2-1|TRBV27
TGTGCCAGCAGGCCCGGGGGTGGTGAGCAGTTCTTC
CASRPGGGEQFF
>.|.|TRBJ2-1|TRBV10-3
TGTGCCATCAGTGAAGGGGGGGCTGGTGAGCAGTTCTTC
CAISEGGAGEQFF
>.|.|TRBJ1-1|TRBV5-1
TGCGCCAGCAGCTCGCAGGGTTCGCAAGCTTTCTTT
CASSSQGSQAFF
>.|.|TRBJ1-1|TRBV13
TGTGCCAGCAGCTTTGCCCAGGGTTCTGAAGCTTTCTTT
CASSFAQGSEAFF
>.|once|TRBJ1-5|TRBV19
TGTGCCAGTAAAATAGGAGGTGTTAGCAATCAGCCCCAGCATTTT
CASKIGGVSNQPQHF
>.|.|TRBJ1-2|TRBV5-1
TGCGCCAGCAGCTACGACAGATCTCTCTATGGCTACACCTTC
CASSYDRSLYGYTF
>.|.|TRBJ2-5|TRBV7-2
TGTGCCAGCAGCTTACGTCCGGATCGAGGCGAGACCCAGTACTTC
CASSLRPDRGETQYF
>.|.|TRBJ2-7|TRBV6-1
TGTGCCAGCAGTGAAAGAGACAGTAACTACGAGCAGTACTTC
CASSERDSNYEQYF
>TRBD1|.|TRBJ1-5|TRBV5-8
TGTGCCAGCAGGATGACAGGGTATAATCAGCCCCAGCATTTT
CASRMTGYNQPQHF
>.|.|TRBJ2-7|TRBV7-9
TGTGCCAGCAGCTTAATCTCTCTGGTAGGGGCCGAGCAGTACTTC
CASSLISLVGAEQYF
>.|once|TRBJ2-6|TRBV5-5
TGTGCCAGCAGCCGATGGACCGAGTCTGGGGCCAACGTCCTGACTTTC
CASSRWTESGANVLTF
>.|.|TRBJ2-5|TRBV4-1
TGCGCCAGCAGCCAAGGGTTGGGTCGGGGGCCCGTCCAAGAGACCCAGTACTTC
CASSQGLGRGPVQETQYF
>TRBD2|.|TRBJ2-3|TRBV7-8
TGTGCCAGCAGCTCGAGACTAGCGGGACGGGATACGCAGTATTTT
CASSSRLAGRDTQYF
>TRBD2|once|TRBJ2-3|TRBV7-6
TGTGCCAGCAACGGGGGGGAGGGATCCACAGATACGCAGTATTTT
CASNGGEGSTDTQYF
>.|.|TRBJ2-1|TRBV3-1/TRBV3-2
TGTGCCAGCAGCCAAGGGAACAATGAGCAGTTCTTC
CASSQGNNEQFF
>TRBD2|.|TRBJ2-2|TRBV2
TGTGCCAGTCCCAGGAGCGGGGCGACAAACGGGGAGCTGTTTTTT
CASPRSGATNGELFF
>TRBD2|.|TRBJ2-1|TRBV11-2
TGTGCCAGCAGCGTCACACCGGGACTAGGGAACAATGAGCAGTTCTTC
CASSVTPGLGNNEQFF
>.|.|TRBJ1-1|TRBV19
TGTGCCAGTTTTAAGAACACTGAAGCTTTCTTT
CASFKNTEAFF
>.|.|TRBJ2-1|TRBV5-1
TGCGCCAGCAGCTTCAGTCCGAGCTCCTACAATGAGCAGTTCTTC
CASSFSPSSYNEQFF
>.|.|TRBJ2-6|TRBV7-2
TGTGCCAGCAGCTTATGGGGAGAGGGACGGGGGGCCAACGTCCTGACTTTC
CASSLWGEGRGANVLTF
>TRBD2|.|TRBJ2-2|TRBV4-1
TGCGCCAGCAGCCAATCTAGCGGGAGGGGGACCGGGGAGCTGTTTTTT
CASSQSSGRGTGELFF
>.|.|TRBJ2-1|TRBV6-4
TGTGCCAGCAGTGAAGATCGGGCGGCGTTAAACTCCTACAATGAGCAGTTCTTC
CASSEDRAALNSYNEQFF
>.|once|TRBJ2-3|TRBV10-1
TGCGCCACCCAGCGGTTTCTCACAGATACGCAGTATTTT
CATQRFLTDTQYF
>TRBD2|.|TRBJ2-1|TRBV14
TGTGCCAGCAGCACCCAACTAGCGTTTGAGCAGTTCTTC
CASSTQLAFEQFF
>TRBD1|.|TRBJ2-2|TRBV2
TGTGCCAGCAGCCAGACAGGGGTCACCGGGGAGCTGTTTTTT
CASSQTGVTGELFF
>.|.|TRBJ2-2|TRBV7-2
TGTGCCAGCAAAGGACTACAACGCACCGGGGAGCTGTTTTTT
CASKGLQRTGELFF
>.|.|TRBJ1-2|TRBV6-5
TGTGCCAGCAGCCTGTTGGGGTGGGGTGGCTACACCTTC
CASSLLGWGGYTF
>.|.|TRBJ2-5|TRBV5-1
TGCGCCAGCAGCAAACAGGGAGGGGAGACCCAGTACTTC
CASSKQGGETQYF
>TRBD1|.|TRBJ2-5|TRBV6-2/TRBV6-3
TGTGCCAGCAGTTTAAGCGGGACAGGGCGAGAGACCCAGTACTTC
CASSLSGTGRETQYF
>.|.|TRBJ1-5|TRBV18
TGTGCCAGCTCACCAGGAGTTAGCAATCAGCCCCAGCATTTT
CASSPGVSNQPQHF
>.|.|TRBJ2-5|TRBV28
TGTGCCAGCAGTCGATTGTACCAAGAGACCCAGTACTTC
CASSRLYQETQYF
>.|.|TRBJ2-7|TRBV6-2/TRBV6-3
TGTGCCAGCAGTTACACTGGGACCTTCGGAGAGTACTTC
CASSYTGTFGEYF
>.|.|TRBJ2-7|TRBV30
TGTGCCTGGAGTGTACTGGGGGACGAGCAGTACTTC
CAWSVLGDEQYF
>TRBD2|.|TRBJ2-1|TRBV19
TGTGCCAGTAGTTCTCGACTAGCGGGGTTCTCCTACAATGAGCAGTTCTTC
CASSSRLAGFSYNEQFF
>.|.|TRBJ2-7|TRBV15
TGTGCCACCAGCAGGCCAGGGCGTGGAGGGAACGAGCAGTACTTC
CATSRPGRGGNEQYF
>.|.|TRBJ1-2|TRBV6-5
TGTGCCAGCAGAACCCGCCAGACCTATGGCTACACCTTC
CASRTRQTYGYTF
>.|.|TRBJ1-4|TRBV5-8
TGTGCCAGCAGCTTGAGAGGAGAAAAACTGTTTTTT
CASSLRGEKLFF
>.|.|TRBJ2-2|TRBV18
TGTGCCAGCTCCCTGACTCGAAACACCGGGGAGCTGTTTTTT
CASSLTRNTGELFF